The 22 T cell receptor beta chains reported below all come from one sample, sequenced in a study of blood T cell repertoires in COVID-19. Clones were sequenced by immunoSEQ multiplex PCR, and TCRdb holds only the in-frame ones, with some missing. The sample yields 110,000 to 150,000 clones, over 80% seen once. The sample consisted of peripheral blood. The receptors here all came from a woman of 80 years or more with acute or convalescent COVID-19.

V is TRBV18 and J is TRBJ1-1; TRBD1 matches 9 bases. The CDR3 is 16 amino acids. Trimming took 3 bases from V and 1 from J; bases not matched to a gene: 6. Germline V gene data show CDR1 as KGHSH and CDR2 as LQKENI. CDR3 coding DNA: TGTGCCAGCTCACCGGGACAGGGAATTTGGAACACTGAAGCTTTCTTT. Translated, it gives CASSPGQGIWNTEAFF.

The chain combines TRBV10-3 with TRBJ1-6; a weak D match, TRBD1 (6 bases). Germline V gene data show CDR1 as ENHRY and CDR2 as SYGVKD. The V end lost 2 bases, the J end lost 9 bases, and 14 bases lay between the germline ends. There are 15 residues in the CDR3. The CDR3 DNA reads TGTGCCATCAGTGAGGGGCAGGGGTCAATTTCACCCCTCCACTTT. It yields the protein CAISEGQGSISPLHF.

The DNA for the CDR3 is TGTGCCAGCTCACTCCTTACGGGGGGTGAGAGCTATGGCTACACCTTC. This encodes CASSLLTGGESYGYTF. The gene calls are TRBV18 and TRBJ1-2; a possible D gene is TRBD1 (5 bases). Trimming took off 4 bases at V and 4 bases at J, with 19 bases between the two ends. Germline V gene sequence: CDR1 KGHSH, CDR2 LQKENI. This CDR3 has 16 amino acids.

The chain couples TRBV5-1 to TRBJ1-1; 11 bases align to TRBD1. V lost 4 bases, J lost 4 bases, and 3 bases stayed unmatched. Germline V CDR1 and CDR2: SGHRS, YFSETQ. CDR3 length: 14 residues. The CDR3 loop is CASSTGQGGTEAFF. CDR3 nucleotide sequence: TGCGCCAGCAGCACGGGACAGGGGGGCACTGAAGCTTTCTTT. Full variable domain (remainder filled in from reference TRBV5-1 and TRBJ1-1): KAGVTQTPRYLIKTRGQQVTLSCSPISGHRSVSWYQQTPGQGLQFLFEYFSETQRNKGNFPGRFSGRQFSNSRSEMNVSTLELGDSALYLCASSTGQGGTEAFFGQGTRLTVV.

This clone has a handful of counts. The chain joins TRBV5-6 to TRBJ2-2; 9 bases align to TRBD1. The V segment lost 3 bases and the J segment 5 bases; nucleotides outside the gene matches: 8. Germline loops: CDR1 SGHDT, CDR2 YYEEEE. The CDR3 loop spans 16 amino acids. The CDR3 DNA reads TGTGCCAGCAGCTCTTACGGGACAGGGCATACCGGGGAGCTGTTTTTT. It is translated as CASSSYGTGHTGELFF.

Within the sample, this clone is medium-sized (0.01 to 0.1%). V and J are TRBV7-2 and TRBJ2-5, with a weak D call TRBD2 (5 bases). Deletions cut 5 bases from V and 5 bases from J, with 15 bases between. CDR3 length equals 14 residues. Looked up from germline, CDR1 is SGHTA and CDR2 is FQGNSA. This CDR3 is CASSKTGGRETQYF. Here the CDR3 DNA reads TGTGCCAGCAGCAAGACCGGCGGGCGGGAGACCCAGTACTTC.

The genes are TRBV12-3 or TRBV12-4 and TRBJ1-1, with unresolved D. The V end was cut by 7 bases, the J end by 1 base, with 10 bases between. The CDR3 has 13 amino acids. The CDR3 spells CASTAGENTEAFF. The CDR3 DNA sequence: TGTGCCAGCACAGCCGGGGAGAACACTGAAGCTTTCTTT.

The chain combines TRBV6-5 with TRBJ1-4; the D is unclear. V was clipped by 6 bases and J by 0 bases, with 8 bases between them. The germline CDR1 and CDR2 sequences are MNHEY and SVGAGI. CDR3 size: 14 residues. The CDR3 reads CASRRHPTNEKLFF. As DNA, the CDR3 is TGTGCCAGCAGGCGACACCCAACTAATGAAAAACTGTTTTTT.

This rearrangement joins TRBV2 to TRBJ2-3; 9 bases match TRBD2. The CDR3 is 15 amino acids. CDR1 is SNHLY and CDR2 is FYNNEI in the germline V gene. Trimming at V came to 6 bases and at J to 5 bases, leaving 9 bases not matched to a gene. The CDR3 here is CASSPGGGAIDTQYF. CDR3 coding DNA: TGTGCCAGCAGCCCCGGCGGGGGGGCCATAGATACGCAGTATTTT.

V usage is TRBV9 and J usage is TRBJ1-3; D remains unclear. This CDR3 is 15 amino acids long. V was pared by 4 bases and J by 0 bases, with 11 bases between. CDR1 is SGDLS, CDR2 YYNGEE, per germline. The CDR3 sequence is CASSTRESSGNTIYF. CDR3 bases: TGTGCCAGCAGCACCCGGGAGTCCTCTGGAAACACCATATATTTT.

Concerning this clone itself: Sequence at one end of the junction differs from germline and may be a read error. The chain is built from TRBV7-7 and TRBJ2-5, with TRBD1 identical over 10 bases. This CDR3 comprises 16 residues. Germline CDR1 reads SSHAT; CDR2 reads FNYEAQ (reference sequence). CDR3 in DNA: TGTGCTAGCAGCGCGAGTCCCGGGACAGGGGACGAGACCCAGTACTTC. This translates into CASSASPGTGDETQYF.

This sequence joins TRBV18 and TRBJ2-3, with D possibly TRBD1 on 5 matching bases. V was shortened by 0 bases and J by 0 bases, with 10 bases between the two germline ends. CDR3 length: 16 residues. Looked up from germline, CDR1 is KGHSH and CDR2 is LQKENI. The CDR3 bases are TGTGCCAGCTCACCACCGCAGGGTCTGAGCACAGATACGCAGTATTTT. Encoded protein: CASSPPQGLSTDTQYF.

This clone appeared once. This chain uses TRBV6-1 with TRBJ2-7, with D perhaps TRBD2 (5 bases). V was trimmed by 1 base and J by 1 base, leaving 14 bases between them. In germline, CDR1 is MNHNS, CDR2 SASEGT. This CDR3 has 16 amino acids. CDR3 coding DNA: TGTGCCAGCAGTGAAGAGGGCAGCTGGAGGTCCTACGAGCAGTACTTC. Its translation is CASSEEGSWRSYEQYF.

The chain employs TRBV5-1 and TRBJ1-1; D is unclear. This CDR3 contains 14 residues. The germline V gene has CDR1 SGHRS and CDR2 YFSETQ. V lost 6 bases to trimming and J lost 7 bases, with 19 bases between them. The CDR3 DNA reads TGCGCCAGCAAAAAGGAATCCAGGCTTAGTGAAGCTTTCTTT. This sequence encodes CASKKESRLSEAFF.

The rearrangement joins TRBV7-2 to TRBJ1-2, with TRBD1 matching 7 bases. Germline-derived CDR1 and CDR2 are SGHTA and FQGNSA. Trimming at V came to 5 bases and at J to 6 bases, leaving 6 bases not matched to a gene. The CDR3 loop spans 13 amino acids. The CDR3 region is CASSPRDSNGYTF. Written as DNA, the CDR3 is TGTGCCAGCAGCCCCCGGGACAGTAATGGCTACACCTTC.

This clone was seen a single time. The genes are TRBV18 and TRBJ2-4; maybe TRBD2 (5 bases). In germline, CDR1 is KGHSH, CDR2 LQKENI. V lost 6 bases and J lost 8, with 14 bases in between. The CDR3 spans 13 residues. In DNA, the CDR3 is TGTGCCAGCTCCCCCGGGGTCGGGGACATTCAGTACTTC. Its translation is CASSPGVGDIQYF.

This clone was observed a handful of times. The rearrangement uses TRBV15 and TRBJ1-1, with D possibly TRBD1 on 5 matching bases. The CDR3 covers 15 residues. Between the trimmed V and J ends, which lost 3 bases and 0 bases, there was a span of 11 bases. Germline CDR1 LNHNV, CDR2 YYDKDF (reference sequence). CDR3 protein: CATSREPGVNTEAFF. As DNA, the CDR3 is TGTGCCACCAGCAGGGAGCCGGGGGTGAACACTGAAGCTTTCTTT.

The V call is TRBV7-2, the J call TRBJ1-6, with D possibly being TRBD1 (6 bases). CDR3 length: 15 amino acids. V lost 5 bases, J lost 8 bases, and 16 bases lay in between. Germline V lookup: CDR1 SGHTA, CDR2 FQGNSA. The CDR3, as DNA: TGTGCCAGCAGCCCCCAGGGGTTACGGGATTCACCCCTCCACTTT. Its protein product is CASSPQGLRDSPLHF.

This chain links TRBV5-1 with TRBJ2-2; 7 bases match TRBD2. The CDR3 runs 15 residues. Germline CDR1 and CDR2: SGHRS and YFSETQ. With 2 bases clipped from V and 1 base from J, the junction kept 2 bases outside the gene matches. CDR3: CASSFTGGNTGELFF. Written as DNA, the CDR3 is TGCGCCAGCAGCTTCACGGGGGGGAACACCGGGGAGCTGTTTTTT.

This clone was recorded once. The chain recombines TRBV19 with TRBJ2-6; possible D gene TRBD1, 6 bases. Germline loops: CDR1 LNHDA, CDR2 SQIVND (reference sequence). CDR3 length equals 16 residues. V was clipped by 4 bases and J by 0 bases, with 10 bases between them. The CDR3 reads CASSRRTASGANVLTF. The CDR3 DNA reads TGTGCCAGTAGTAGGAGGACAGCCTCTGGGGCCAACGTCCTGACTTTC.

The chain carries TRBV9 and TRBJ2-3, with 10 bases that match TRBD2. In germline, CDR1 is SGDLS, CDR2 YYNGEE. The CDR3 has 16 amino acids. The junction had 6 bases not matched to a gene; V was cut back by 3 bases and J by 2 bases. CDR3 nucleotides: TGTGCCAGCAGCGAGACTAGCGGGTTCTACACAGATACGCAGTATTTT. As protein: CASSETSGFYTDTQYF. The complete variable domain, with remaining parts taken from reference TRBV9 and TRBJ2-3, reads DSGVTQTPKHLITATGQRVTLRCSPRSGDLSVYWYQQSLDQGLQFLIQYYNGEERAKGNILERFSAQQFPDLHSELNLSSLELGDSALYFCASSETSGFYTDTQYFGPGTRLTVL.

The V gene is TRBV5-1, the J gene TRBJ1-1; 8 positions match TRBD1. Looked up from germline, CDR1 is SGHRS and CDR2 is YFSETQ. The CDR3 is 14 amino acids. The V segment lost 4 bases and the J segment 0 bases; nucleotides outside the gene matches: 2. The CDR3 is CASSQDRVNTEAFF. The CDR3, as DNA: TGCGCCAGCAGCCAGGACAGGGTGAACACTGAAGCTTTCTTT.